One and the same sample provided the 26 T cell receptor beta chains below, sequenced in a study of beta chain features in type 1 diabetes. Study outcomes and limitations: Researchers report that Type 1 diabetes patients had moderately but significantly shorter TCRB CDR3s across all four CD4+ subsets.

Since all of the isolated RNA was reverse transcribed, expressed TCRB transcripts were what got sequenced. TCRdb's copy holds only in-frame clones and misses some; the assay was immunoSEQ multiplex PCR. This repertoire shows tens of thousands of clones, around 68% found once; its top ten account for 0.9% to 1.4%. The antigens of these receptors remain unknown. The material sequenced was stem cell memory CD4+ T cells from blood. The source is a woman aged 40-49 years with type 1 diabetes.

V and J are TRBV5-1 and TRBJ1-2; TRBD1 might be the D (6 bases). CDR1 and CDR2 from the germline V gene are SGHRS and YFSETQ. Trimming left V 3 bases short and J 8 bases short, with 14 bases between. The CDR3 runs 13 residues. This chain's CDR3 is CASSSLGGRGYTF. CDR3 DNA: TGCGCCAGCAGCTCCCTAGGGGGACGGGGCTACACCTTC.

The CDR3 region is CASSDTGTGGTEAFF. The CDR3 DNA reads TGTGCCAGCAGCGACACAGGGACAGGGGGCACTGAAGCTTTCTTT. V usage is TRBV7-2 and J usage is TRBJ1-1, with 11 bases lining up with TRBD1. The germline CDR1 and CDR2 sequences are SGHTA and FQGNSA. The trim removed 5 bases at V and 4 bases at J, leaving 6 bases unmatched. This CDR3 has 15 residues.

The chain links TRBV27 to TRBJ1-2; possible D gene TRBD1, 6 bases. Germline V gives CDR1 MNHEY, CDR2 SMNVEV (reference sequence). The CDR3 covers 14 residues. Trimming pared 6 bases from V and 0 bases from J, leaving 11 bases between. The DNA for the CDR3 is TGTGCCAGCAGCTCTGACAGGTCTAACTATGGCTACACCTTC. Protein product: CASSSDRSNYGYTF.

The chain has TRBV7-2 and TRBJ1-1; D is perhaps TRBD1 (6 bases). The CDR3 sequence is 14 residues long. Germline V gene data show CDR1 as SGHTA and CDR2 as FQGNSA. Between the trimmed V and J ends, which lost 5 bases and 4 bases, there was a span of 14 bases. CDR3 bases: TGTGCCAGCAGCGCTTGGACAGTAGTCACTGAAGCTTTCTTT. It codes for CASSAWTVVTEAFF.

This clone appeared a few times. The chain uses TRBV28 and TRBJ1-4; perhaps TRBD1 as D (6 bases). CDR3 size: 15 residues. Trimming left V 4 bases short and J 6 bases short, with 15 bases between. The germline gives CDR1 MDHEN, CDR2 SYDVKM. The CDR3 protein is CASSSIGQSYEKLFF. The DNA of the CDR3 is TGTGCCAGCAGTTCCATAGGACAGTCCTATGAAAAACTGTTTTTT.

V gene TRBV19 combines with J gene TRBJ1-2, with D perhaps TRBD1 (6 bases). The length of the CDR3 is 15 residues. Trimming removed 4 bases at V and 3 bases at J, with 15 bases between. The germline gives CDR1 LNHDA, CDR2 SQIVND (reference sequence). The CDR3: CASSTSSRGYYGYTF. CDR3 in DNA: TGTGCCAGTAGTACTTCCTCCAGGGGATACTATGGCTACACCTTC. The whole variable domain, remainder taken from reference TRBV19 and TRBJ1-2, is DGGITQSPKYLFRKEGQNVTLSCEQNLNHDAMYWYRQDPGQGLRLIYYSQIVNDFQKGDIAEGYSVSREKKESFPLTVTSAQKNPTAFYLCASSTSSRGYYGYTFGSGTRLTVV.

The gene calls are TRBV27 and TRBJ2-5; 9 nucleotides agree with TRBD1. J lost 5 bases, V lost 7 bases, and 8 bases had no gene match. This CDR3 is built from 14 residues. Germline values: CDR1 MNHEY, CDR2 SMNVEV (reference sequence). CDR3 sequence reads: CASTLRTGAETQYF. The CDR3 region has the DNA TGTGCCAGCACCCTGAGGACAGGGGCCGAGACCCAGTACTTC.

The chain recombines TRBV7-8 with TRBJ1-1; D is possibly TRBD1 (6 bases). The CDR3 covers 14 residues. Germline CDR1 reads SGHVS; CDR2 reads FQNEAQ. The V end was cut by 5 bases, the J end by 4 bases, with 14 bases between. CDR3: CASSEDRFSTEAFF. CDR3 nucleotides: TGTGCCAGCAGCGAAGACAGGTTTAGCACTGAAGCTTTCTTT.

The chain is built from TRBV5-6 and TRBJ1-4, with 8 bases lining up with TRBD1. The V gene end was trimmed by 4 bases and the J gene end by 5 bases; junction bases not matched to a gene: 7. Germline lookup yields CDR1 SGHDT and CDR2 YYEEEE. This CDR3 has 15 amino acids. This CDR3 reads CASSENRGINEKLFF. CDR3 DNA: TGTGCCAGCAGCGAAAACAGGGGGATCAATGAAAAACTGTTTTTT.

In DNA, the CDR3 is TGTGCCAGCAGCCTCGACAGGGGTCAGCCCCAGCATTTT. It specifies CASSLDRGQPQHF. This rearrangement joins TRBV6-5 to TRBJ1-5; 8 nucleotides match TRBD1. Germline V CDR1 and CDR2: MNHEY, SVGAGI. The CDR3 extends over 13 amino acids. With V trimmed by 6 bases and J by 6 bases, 4 bases remained unmatched.

This clone was observed once. The chain combines TRBV6-5 with TRBJ1-1; D ambiguous. Deletions cut 1 base from V and 5 bases from J, with 8 bases between. The CDR3 length is 13 residues. The germline V gene has CDR1 MNHEY and CDR2 SVGAGI. Here the CDR3 reads CASSYYQETEAFF. The CDR3 DNA sequence: TGTGCCAGCAGTTACTATCAGGAAACTGAAGCTTTCTTT.

The J gene is TRBJ2-5, the V gene TRBV28; 7 positions match TRBD2. Germline V gene sequence: CDR1 MDHEN, CDR2 SYDVKM. The CDR3 spans 13 residues. The junction had 2 bases not matched to a gene; V was cut back by 4 bases and J by 3 bases. CDR3 in amino acids: CASSSGLEETQYF. In DNA, the CDR3 is TGTGCCAGCAGTTCCGGACTAGAAGAGACCCAGTACTTC.

The chain carries TRBV7-2 and TRBJ2-1, with 10 bases matching TRBD2. Germline loops: CDR1 SGHTA, CDR2 FQGNSA. Trimming took 5 bases from V and 6 from J; bases not matched to a gene: 4. This CDR3 is 14 amino acids long. The CDR3 nucleotides are TGTGCCAGCAGCAGGCTAGCGGGGGTCAATGAGCAGTTCTTC. This gives the protein CASSRLAGVNEQFF.

This chain links TRBV7-2 with TRBJ2-7; 9 bases line up with TRBD2. Per the germline V gene, CDR1 is SGHTA and CDR2 is FQGNSA. The trim removed 5 bases at V and 0 bases at J, leaving 2 bases unmatched. The CDR3 has 14 residues. CDR3 DNA sequence: TGTGCCAGCAGCAGCGGGAGGTACTCCTACGAGCAGTACTTC. Translating it yields CASSSGRYSYEQYF.

CDR3 protein: CASSSPERPQHF. The CDR3 region has the DNA TGTGCCAGCTCTTCCCCGGAGAGGCCCCAGCATTTT. The V and J genes are TRBV28 and TRBJ1-5; no definite D call. Looked up from germline, CDR1 is MDHEN and CDR2 is SYDVKM. The ends were cut back, 8 bases at V and 9 bases at J, with 14 bases in the middle. The CDR3 length is 12 residues.

This sequence joins TRBV28 and TRBJ1-2; 7 bases align to TRBD1. Trimming removed 2 bases from V and 3 bases from J; junction bases left unmatched: 6. Germline values: CDR1 MDHEN, CDR2 SYDVKM. This CDR3 contains 15 residues. Written as DNA, the CDR3 is TGTGCCAGCAGTTTAGGAGGGGGCACGTACTATGGCTACACCTTC. This codes for CASSLGGGTYYGYTF.

V gene TRBV9 combines with J gene TRBJ1-1; D perhaps matches TRBD1 (6 bases). Trimming shortened V by 3 bases and J by 9 bases, and 15 bases separated the two germline ends. This CDR3 has 13 residues. Looked up from germline, CDR1 is SGDLS and CDR2 is YYNGEE. The CDR3 DNA reads TGTGCCAGCAGCGGAGGAGAGGGGGATAAAGCTTTCTTT. Protein sequence: CASSGGEGDKAFF.

V gene TRBV5-1 combines with J gene TRBJ1-2; 9 bases map to TRBD1. V was pared by 0 bases and J by 8 bases, with 8 bases of the junction left unmatched. The CDR3 totals 15 residues. Germline CDR1 reads SGHRS; CDR2 reads YFSETQ. The CDR3 spells CASSLGLQGARGYTF. The CDR3 nucleotides read TGCGCCAGCAGCTTGGGATTACAGGGGGCCAGAGGCTACACCTTC.

The chain carries TRBV7-2 and TRBJ1-3; TRBD1 matches 8 bases. Germline CDR1 and CDR2: SGHTA and FQGNSA. V was pared by 3 bases and J by 4 bases, with 8 bases of the junction left unmatched. This CDR3 has 16 amino acids. CDR3 DNA sequence: TGTGCCAGCAGCTTGACAGGGGCCATAGGAGGAAACACCATATATTTT. Translated: CASSLTGAIGGNTIYF.

The chain uses TRBV7-2 and TRBJ2-2; 7 bases agree with TRBD2. The CDR3 sequence is 14 residues long. The germline CDR1 and CDR2 sequences are SGHTA and FQGNSA. J was trimmed by 7 bases and V by 3 bases; bases with no gene match: 5. The CDR3, as DNA: TGTGCCAGCAGCTTTCCGGGGGGTGTCGGGGAGCTGTTTTTT. Residues: CASSFPGGVGELFF.

The rearrangement links TRBV5-1 to TRBJ2-1; D might be TRBD2 (6 bases). V lost 2 bases to trimming and J lost 2 bases, with 11 bases between them. The V gene's germline CDR1 is SGHRS and CDR2 YFSETQ. The CDR3 totals 15 residues. The CDR3 loop is CASSFPSSAYNEQFF. CDR3 DNA sequence: TGCGCCAGCAGCTTCCCCTCTAGCGCCTACAATGAGCAGTTCTTC.

This chain uses TRBV2 with TRBJ2-1, with 8 bases matching TRBD1. There are 14 residues in the CDR3. Germline V lookup: CDR1 SNHLY, CDR2 FYNNEI. J was trimmed by 9 bases and V by 6 bases; bases with no gene match: 10. CDR3 in DNA: TGTGCCAGCAGCGTCGACAGGGGCGAGGTTGAGCAGTTCTTC. This codes for CASSVDRGEVEQFF.

V usage is TRBV18 and J usage is TRBJ1-2; D may be TRBD1 (5 bases). V lost 6 bases and J lost 7, with 21 bases in between. Germline loops: CDR1 KGHSH, CDR2 LQKENI. CDR3 length: 15 amino acids. The CDR3 DNA is TGTGCCAGCTCGCCAACAGGTCTGCTGTACTCTGGCTACACCTTC. Translation: CASSPTGLLYSGYTF.

The chain has TRBV28 and TRBJ1-2; unclear D gene. The CDR3 consists of 14 residues. CDR1 and CDR2 from the germline V gene are MDHEN and SYDVKM. The V gene lost 1 base and the J gene lost 8 bases, with 14 bases spanning the gap. The CDR3 protein is CASSLSAGFGGYTF. For the CDR3, the DNA is TGTGCCAGCAGTTTATCAGCGGGATTTGGCGGCTACACCTTC.

J is TRBJ1-4 and V is TRBV4-2; D remains ambiguous. Trimming pared 4 bases from V and 4 bases from J, leaving 13 bases between. CDR1 LGHNA and CDR2 YNFKEQ come from the germline V gene. This CDR3 has 15 amino acids. CDR3 region: CASSPRPEGNEKLFF. The CDR3 coding sequence is TGTGCCAGCAGCCCGCGACCGGAGGGTAATGAAAAACTGTTTTTT.

In this sample, this clone turned up a few times. This chain connects TRBV13 to TRBJ1-1; possible D gene TRBD1, 5 bases. Trimming shortened V by 5 bases and J by 9 bases, and 13 bases separated the two germline ends. CDR3 length: 12 residues. Germline loops: CDR1 PRHDT, CDR2 FYEKMQ (reference sequence). The DNA for the CDR3 is TGTGCCAGCAGCCTGGACCGGGGGAAAGCTTTCTTT. Its translation: CASSLDRGKAFF.